The TCR beta chain described here comes from a study of control samples from healthy donors and cancer patients. CDR1 and CDR2 (germline): SGHAT, FQNNGV. This CDR3 is built from 12 residues. The V end lost 1 base, the J end lost 6 bases, and 4 bases lay between the germline ends. Using immunoSEQ multiplex PCR, the repertoire was profiled, and TCRdb retains in-frame clones only, with some absent. Of about 54,000 clones listed, approximately 95% are singletons. Specimen: blood. This TCR derives from a woman aged 25 to 39 in good health. The chain combines TRBV11-2 with TRBJ1-3; D not resolved. The CDR3 nucleotides are TGTGCCAGCAGCTTAGTAGTAAACACCATATATTTT. It is translated as CASSLVVNTIYF.